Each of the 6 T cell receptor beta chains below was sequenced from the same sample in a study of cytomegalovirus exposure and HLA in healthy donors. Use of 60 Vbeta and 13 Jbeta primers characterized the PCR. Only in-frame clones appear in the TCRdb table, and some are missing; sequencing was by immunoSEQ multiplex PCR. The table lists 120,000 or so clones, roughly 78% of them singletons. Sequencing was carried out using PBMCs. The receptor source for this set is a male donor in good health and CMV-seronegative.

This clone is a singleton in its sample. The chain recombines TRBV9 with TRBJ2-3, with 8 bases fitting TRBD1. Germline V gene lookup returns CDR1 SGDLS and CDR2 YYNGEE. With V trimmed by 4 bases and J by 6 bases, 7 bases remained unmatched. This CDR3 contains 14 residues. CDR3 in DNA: TGTGCCAGCAGCAACCAGGGACAGGTTGATACGCAGTATTTT. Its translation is CASSNQGQVDTQYF.

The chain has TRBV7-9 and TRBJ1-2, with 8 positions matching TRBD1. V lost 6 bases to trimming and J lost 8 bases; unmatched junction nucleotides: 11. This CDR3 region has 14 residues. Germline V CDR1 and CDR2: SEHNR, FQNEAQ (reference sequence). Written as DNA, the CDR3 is TGTGCCAGCAGTGAACCCAGGGGGCCTAGCGGCTACACCTTC. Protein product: CASSEPRGPSGYTF.

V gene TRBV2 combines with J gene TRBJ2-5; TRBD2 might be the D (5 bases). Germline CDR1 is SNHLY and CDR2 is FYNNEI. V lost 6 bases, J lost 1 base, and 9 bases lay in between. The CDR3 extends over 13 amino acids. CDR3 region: CASRSGIQETQYF. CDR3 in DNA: TGTGCCAGCAGGTCGGGAATCCAAGAGACCCAGTACTTC.

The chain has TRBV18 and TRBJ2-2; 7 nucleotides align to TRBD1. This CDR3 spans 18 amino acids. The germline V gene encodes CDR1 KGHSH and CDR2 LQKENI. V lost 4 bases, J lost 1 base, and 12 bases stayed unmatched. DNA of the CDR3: TGTGCCAGCTCACTTCCCCCGGGACAGCAAAGGAACACCGGGGAGCTGTTTTTT. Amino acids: CASSLPPGQQRNTGELFF.

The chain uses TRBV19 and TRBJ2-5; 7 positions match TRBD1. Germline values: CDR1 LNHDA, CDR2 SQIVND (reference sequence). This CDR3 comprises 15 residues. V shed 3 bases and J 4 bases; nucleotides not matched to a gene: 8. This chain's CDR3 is CASSIGAGGAETQYF. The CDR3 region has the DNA TGTGCCAGTAGTATCGGGGCAGGGGGTGCAGAGACCCAGTACTTC.

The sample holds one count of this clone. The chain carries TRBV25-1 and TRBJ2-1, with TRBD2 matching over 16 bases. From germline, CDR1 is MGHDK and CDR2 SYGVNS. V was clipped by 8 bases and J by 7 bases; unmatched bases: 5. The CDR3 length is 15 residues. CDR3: CASGGLAGGSNEQFF. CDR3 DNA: TGTGCCAGCGGGGGACTAGCGGGAGGGTCAAATGAGCAGTTCTTC.